This paragraph reports one T cell receptor beta chain. There is no known antigen for this receptor. A much larger clone lies a single base off, so this may be a read error. This specimen belongs to a study of CD8+CD57+ T cells in acquired aplastic anemia (dated by TCRdb to between 2018 and 2020). For the wider study: Extracted DNA from sorted CD4+ and CD8+ cells averaged around 3.5 ug, ranging from roughly 0.2 to 30 ug. A CD8+CD57+ expansion meant a frequency higher than the mean frequency seen in healthy subjects. Study-level results and caveats: Although roughly 30 CD8+ CDR3 sequences were shared by patients and controls, these sequences appeared highly expressed in patients and within the immunodominant clones of patients. No significant difference in CD8+ Simpson's diversity was found between patients and healthy controls (P=0.060).

Expansion of CD8+CD57+ cells had been shown by flow cytometry in the patients chosen for sequencing. All patients had severe acquired aplastic anemia diagnosed by International Study of Aplastic Anemia and Agranulocytosis and Camitta criteria. Patients had received no therapy at the time of blood sampling. TCR repertoires of sorted CD4+ and CD8+ blood T cells from severe aplastic anemia patients and healthy subjects were deep-sequenced in the study. In the USA, patient enrollment took place under clinicaltrials.gov protocols 00001620, 01623167, 00001397, 00071045, 00081523 and 00961064. Ficoll-Paque density gradient centrifugation was used to isolate peripheral blood mononuclear cells. CD4+ and CD8+ T cells were sorted by FACS or magnetic beads before DNA extraction. Genomic DNA served as template for TCR beta VDJ combination and CDR3 sequence profiling. An Illumina HiSeq 2000 was used for TCR repertoire sequencing. The study's own analysis went as follows. Repertoires were assessed using TRBV/TRBJ rearrangement plots, CDR3 size and DJ length profiles, and Simpson's diversity index. The immunodominant clone was defined as the most abundant DNA sequence in deep sequencing data. CDR3 amino acid sequences were checked for sharing between subjects and were compared against published repertoires and the VDJdb database. The public reads were reprocessed in TCRdb via fastp at Q25 and MiXCR, keeping in-frame beta chains. One record per CDR3 amino acid sequence lists the most common genes and DNA. V and J calls and clone size were set by TCRdb, not the authors. For this sample there are roughly 500,000 distinct CDR3 sequences; under 40% appear just once. Jointly, the top ten make up 0.7% to 1% of the sample.

The CDR3 runs 11 amino acids, cysteine and phenylalanine included. Solely the CDR3 DNA is kept, with 33 bases framed from the first base. CDR1 SQVTM and CDR2 ANQGSEA were looked up in the germline V gene. The sequenced sample was sorted CD4+, CD8+, or CD8+CD57+ T cells (not recorded which) from PBMCs. The receptor was isolated from a human donor with aplastic anemia. This chain is built from TRBV29-1 and TRBJ1-1; the junction holds 7 bases that match TRBD1. The CDR3 reads as follows: CSVEENRGALF. The nucleotide sequence reads TGCAGCGTTGAAGAGAACAGGGGAGCTCTCTTT.